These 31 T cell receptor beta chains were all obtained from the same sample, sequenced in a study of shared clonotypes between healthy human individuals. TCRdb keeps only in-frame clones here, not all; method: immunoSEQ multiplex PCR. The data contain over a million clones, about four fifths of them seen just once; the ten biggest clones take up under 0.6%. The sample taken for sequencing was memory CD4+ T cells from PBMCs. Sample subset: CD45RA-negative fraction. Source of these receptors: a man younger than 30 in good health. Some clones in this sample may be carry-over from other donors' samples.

This chain's CDR3 is CASSLGQGLSTDTQYF. CDR3 nucleotides: TGTGCCAGCAGCTTAGGACAGGGTCTTAGCACAGATACGCAGTATTTT. J is TRBJ2-3 and V is TRBV7-6, with 7 bases that match TRBD1. CDR3 size: 16 residues. V lost 1 base and J lost 0; bases outside the gene matches: 4. Germline V gene lookup returns CDR1 SGHVS and CDR2 FNYEAQ. Based on the CDR3 plus reference TRBV7-6 and TRBJ2-3, the full variable domain is GAGVSQSPRYKVTKRGQDVALRCDPISGHVSLYWYRQALGQGPEFLTYFNYEAQQDKSGLPNDRFSAERPEGSISTLTIQRTEQRDSAMYRCASSLGQGLSTDTQYFGPGTRLTVL.

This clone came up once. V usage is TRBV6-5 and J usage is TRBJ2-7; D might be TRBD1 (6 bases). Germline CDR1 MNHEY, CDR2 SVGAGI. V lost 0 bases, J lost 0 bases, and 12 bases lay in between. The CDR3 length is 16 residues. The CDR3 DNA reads TGTGCCAGCAGTTACTCCCACAGGGCCCACTCCTACGAGCAGTACTTC. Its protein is CASSYSHRAHSYEQYF.

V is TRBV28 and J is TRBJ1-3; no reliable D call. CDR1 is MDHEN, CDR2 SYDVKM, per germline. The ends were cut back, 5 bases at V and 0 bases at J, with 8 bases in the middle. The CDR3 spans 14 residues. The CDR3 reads CASSTTVSGNTIYF. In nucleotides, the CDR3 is TGTGCCAGCAGTACGACCGTCTCTGGAAACACCATATATTTT.

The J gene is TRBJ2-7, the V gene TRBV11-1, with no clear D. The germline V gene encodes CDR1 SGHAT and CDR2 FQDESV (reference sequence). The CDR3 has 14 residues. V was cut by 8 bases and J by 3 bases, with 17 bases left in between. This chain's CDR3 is CASGKRDSVYEQYF. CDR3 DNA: TGTGCCAGCGGAAAGCGCGACTCAGTCTACGAGCAGTACTTC.

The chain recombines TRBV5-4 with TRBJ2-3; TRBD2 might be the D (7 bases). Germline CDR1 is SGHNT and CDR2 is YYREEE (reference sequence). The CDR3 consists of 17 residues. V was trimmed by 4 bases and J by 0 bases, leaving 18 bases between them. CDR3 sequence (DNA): TGTGCCAGCAGCCTGGGAAGGGGAGGGGGTAGCACAGATACGCAGTATTTT. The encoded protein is CASSLGRGGGSTDTQYF.

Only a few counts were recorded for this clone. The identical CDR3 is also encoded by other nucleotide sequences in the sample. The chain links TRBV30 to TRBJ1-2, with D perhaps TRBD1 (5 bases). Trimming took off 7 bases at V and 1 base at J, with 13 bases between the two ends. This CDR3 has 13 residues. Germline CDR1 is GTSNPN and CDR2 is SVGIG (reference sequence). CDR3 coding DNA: TGTGCCTCATCGGGGGGACTTAACTATGGCTACACCTTC. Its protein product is CASSGGLNYGYTF.

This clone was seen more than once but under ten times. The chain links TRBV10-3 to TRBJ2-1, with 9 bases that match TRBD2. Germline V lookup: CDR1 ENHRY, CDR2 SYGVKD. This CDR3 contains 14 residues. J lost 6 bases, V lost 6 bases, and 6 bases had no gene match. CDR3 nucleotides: TGTGCCATCAGCGGGACTAGCCTGGGCAATGAGCAGTTCTTC. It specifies CAISGTSLGNEQFF.

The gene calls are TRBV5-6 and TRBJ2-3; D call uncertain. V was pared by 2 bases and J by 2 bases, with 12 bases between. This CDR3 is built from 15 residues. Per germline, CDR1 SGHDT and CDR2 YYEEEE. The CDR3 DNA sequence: TGTGCCAGCAGCTTTAACTTTATCGCCACAGATACGCAGTATTTT. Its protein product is CASSFNFIATDTQYF.

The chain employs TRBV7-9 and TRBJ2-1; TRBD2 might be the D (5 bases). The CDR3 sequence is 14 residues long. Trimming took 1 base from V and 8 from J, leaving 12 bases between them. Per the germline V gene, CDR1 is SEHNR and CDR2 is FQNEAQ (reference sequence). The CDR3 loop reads CASSLDSGFDEQFF. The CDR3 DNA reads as TGTGCCAGCAGCTTAGATTCGGGGTTTGATGAGCAGTTCTTC.

The CDR3 nucleotides read TGTGCCAGTAGTAGGGGGACGGAGGAAAAACTGTTTTTT. This translates into CASSRGTEEKLFF. J is TRBJ1-4 and V is TRBV19; D may be TRBD1 (5 bases). The V gene lost 4 bases and the J gene lost 8 bases, with 11 bases spanning the gap. The CDR3 runs 13 residues. Per germline, CDR1 LNHDA and CDR2 SQIVND (reference sequence).

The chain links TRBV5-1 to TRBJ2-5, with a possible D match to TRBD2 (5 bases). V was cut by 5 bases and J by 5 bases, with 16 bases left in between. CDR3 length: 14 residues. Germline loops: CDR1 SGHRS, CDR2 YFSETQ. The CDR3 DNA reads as TGCGCCAGCAGAGCGAGGGCCCTCGGGGAGACCCAGTACTTC. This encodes CASRARALGETQYF.

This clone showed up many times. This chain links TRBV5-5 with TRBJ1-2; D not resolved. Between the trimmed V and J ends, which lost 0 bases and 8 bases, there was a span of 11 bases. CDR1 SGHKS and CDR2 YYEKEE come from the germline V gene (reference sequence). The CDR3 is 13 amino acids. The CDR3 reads CASSLDDIWGYTF. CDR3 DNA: TGTGCCAGCAGCTTGGACGATATCTGGGGCTACACCTTC.

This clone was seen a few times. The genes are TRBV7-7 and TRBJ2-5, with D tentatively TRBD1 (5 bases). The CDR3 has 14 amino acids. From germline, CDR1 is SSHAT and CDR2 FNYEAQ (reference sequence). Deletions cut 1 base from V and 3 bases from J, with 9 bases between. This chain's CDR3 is CASSLVSREETQYF. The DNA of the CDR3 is TGTGCCAGCAGCTTAGTCTCCAGGGAAGAGACCCAGTACTTC.

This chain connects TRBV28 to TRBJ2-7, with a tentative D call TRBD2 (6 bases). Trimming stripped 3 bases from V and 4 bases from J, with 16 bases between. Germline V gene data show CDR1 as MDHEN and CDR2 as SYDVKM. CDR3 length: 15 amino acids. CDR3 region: CASSFEHGSRYEQYF. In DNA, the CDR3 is TGTGCCAGCAGTTTTGAGCACGGGAGTAGGTACGAGCAGTACTTC.

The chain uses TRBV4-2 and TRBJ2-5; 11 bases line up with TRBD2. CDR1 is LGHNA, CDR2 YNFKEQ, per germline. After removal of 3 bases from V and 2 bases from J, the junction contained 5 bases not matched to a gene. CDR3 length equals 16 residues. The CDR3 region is CASSHGRTSGQETQYF. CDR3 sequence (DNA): TGTGCCAGCAGCCATGGGAGGACTAGCGGGCAAGAGACCCAGTACTTC.

This CDR3 is CASSQGPETQYF. CDR3 DNA sequence: TGTGCCAGCAGCCAGGGTCCGGAGACCCAGTACTTC. The V call is TRBV14, the J call TRBJ2-5; the D is unclear. V was clipped by 3 bases and J by 5 bases, with 7 bases between them. There are 12 residues in the CDR3. CDR1 and CDR2 (germline): SGHDN, FVKESK.

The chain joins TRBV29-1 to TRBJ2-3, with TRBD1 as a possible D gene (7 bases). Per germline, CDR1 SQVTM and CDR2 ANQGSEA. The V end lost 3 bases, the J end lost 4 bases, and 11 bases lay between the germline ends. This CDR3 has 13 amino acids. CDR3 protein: CSVEEGAADTQYF. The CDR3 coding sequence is TGCAGCGTTGAGGAGGGGGCGGCAGATACGCAGTATTTT.

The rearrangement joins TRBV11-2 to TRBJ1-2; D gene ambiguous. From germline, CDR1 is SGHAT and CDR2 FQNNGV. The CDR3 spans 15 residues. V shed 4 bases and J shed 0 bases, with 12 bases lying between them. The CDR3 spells CASSSRTAANYGYTF. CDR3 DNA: TGTGCCAGCAGCTCCCGGACGGCGGCTAACTATGGCTACACCTTC.

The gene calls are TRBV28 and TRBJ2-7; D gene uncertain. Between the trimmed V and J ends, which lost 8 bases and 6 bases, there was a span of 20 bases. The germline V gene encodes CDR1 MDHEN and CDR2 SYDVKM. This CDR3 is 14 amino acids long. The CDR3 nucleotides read TGTGCCAGCGCAGAGAGGACCCATCACAGCGAGCAGTACTTC. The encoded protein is CASAERTHHSEQYF.

The CDR3 DNA is TGCGCCAGCAGCCCGGGGGACCGACACGGCGAGCAGTACTTC. Its translation: CASSPGDRHGEQYF. The chain is built from TRBV5-1 and TRBJ2-7; the D gene is possibly TRBD2 (6 bases). The CDR3 spans 14 residues. Germline loops: CDR1 SGHRS, CDR2 YFSETQ. V was cut by 4 bases and J by 6 bases, with 17 bases left in between. The full variable domain, its missing parts supplied by reference TRBV5-1 and TRBJ2-7, is KAGVTQTPRYLIKTRGQQVTLSCSPISGHRSVSWYQQTPGQGLQFLFEYFSETQRNKGNFPGRFSGRQFSNSRSEMNVSTLELGDSALYLCASSPGDRHGEQYFGPGTRLTVT.

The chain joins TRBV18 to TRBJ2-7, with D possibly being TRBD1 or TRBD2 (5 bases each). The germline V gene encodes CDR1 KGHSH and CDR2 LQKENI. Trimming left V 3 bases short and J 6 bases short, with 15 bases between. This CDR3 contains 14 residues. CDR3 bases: TGTGCCAGCTCACCCTTGGGACGGCAGGTCGAGCAGTACTTC. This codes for CASSPLGRQVEQYF.

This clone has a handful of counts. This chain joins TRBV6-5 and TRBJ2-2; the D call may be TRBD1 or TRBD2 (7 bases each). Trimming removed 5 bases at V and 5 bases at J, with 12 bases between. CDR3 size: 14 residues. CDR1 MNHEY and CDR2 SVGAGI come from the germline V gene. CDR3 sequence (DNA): TGTGCCAGCAGTATCCAGGGGGGGACCGGGGAGCTGTTTTTT. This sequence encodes CASSIQGGTGELFF.

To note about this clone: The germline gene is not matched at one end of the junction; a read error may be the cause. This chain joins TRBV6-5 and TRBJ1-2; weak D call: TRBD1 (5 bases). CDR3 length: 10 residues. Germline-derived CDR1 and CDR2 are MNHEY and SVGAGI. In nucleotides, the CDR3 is TGTGCCAGCAGTGAGGGACGGAACCTTTTT. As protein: CASSEGRNLF.

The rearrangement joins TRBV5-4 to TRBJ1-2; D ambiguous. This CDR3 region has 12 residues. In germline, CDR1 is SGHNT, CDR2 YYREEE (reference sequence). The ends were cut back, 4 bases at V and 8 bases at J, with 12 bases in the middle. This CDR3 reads CASSIGPPGYTF. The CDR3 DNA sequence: TGTGCCAGCAGCATCGGGCCGCCGGGCTACACCTTC.

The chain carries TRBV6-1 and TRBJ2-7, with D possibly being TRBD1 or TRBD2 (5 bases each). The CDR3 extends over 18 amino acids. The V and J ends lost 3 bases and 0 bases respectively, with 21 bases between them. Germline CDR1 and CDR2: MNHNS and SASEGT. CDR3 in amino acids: CASSEKILRDGSSYEQYF. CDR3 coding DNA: TGTGCCAGCAGTGAGAAGATTCTCCGGGACGGCAGCTCCTACGAGCAGTACTTC.

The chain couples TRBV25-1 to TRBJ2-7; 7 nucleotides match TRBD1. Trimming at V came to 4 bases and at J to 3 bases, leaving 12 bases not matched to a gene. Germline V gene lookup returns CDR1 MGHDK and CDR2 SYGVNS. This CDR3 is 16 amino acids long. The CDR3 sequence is CASSGQTGKRGYEQYF. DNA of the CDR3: TGTGCCAGCAGTGGCCAGACAGGGAAAAGGGGCTACGAGCAGTACTTC.

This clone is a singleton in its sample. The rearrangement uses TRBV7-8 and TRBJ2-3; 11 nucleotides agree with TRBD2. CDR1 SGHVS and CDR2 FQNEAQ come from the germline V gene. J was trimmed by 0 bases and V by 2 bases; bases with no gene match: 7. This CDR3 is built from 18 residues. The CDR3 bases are TGTGCCAGCAGCTTAATCCTAGCGGGAGGACTTAGCACAGATACGCAGTATTTT. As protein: CASSLILAGGLSTDTQYF.

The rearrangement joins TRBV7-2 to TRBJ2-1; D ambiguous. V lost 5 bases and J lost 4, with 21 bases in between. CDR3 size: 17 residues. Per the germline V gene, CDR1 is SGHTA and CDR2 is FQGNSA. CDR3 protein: CASSIEYGTIGYNEQFF. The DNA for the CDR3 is TGTGCCAGCAGCATAGAATATGGAACTATAGGGTACAATGAGCAGTTCTTC.

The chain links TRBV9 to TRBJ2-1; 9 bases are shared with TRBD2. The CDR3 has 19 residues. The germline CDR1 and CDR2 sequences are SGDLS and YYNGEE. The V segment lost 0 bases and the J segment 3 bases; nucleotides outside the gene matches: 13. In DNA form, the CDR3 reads TGTGCCAGCAGCGTAGATAGCTTAGCGGGAGTTGGCGTCTACAATGAGCAGTTCTTC. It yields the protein CASSVDSLAGVGVYNEQFF.

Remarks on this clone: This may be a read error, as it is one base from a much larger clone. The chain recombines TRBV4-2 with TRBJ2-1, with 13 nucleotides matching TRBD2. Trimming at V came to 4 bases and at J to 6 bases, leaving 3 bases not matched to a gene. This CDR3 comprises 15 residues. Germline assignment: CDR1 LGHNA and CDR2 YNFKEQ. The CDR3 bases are TGTGCCAGCAGCCTGGGACTAGCGGGAACCAATGAGCAGTTCTTC. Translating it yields CASSLGLAGTNEQFF.

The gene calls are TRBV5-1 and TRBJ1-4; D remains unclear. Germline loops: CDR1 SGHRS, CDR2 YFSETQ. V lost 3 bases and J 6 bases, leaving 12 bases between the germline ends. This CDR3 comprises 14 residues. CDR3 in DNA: TGCGCCAGCAGCTCGGGAGGGCGGGATGAAAAACTGTTTTTT. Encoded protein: CASSSGGRDEKLFF.